The 14 T cell receptor beta chains given below trace back to one sample, sequenced in a study of PD-L1 blockade in urothelial cancer. Here immunoSEQ multiplex PCR was the method, and the copy in TCRdb shows in-frame clones only, minus some. The data show about 51,000 clones, 86% seen once. The specimen was PBMCs, collected around atezolizumab (anti-PD-L1) treatment. The origin of the receptors is a man between 60 and 75 years old with urothelial cancer.

This clone was counted once. The chain combines TRBV30 with TRBJ1-2, with D possibly TRBD1 on 5 matching bases. The CDR3 consists of 13 residues. V lost 2 bases, J lost 4 bases, and 11 bases lay in between. CDR1 and CDR2 from the germline V gene are GTSNPN and SVGIG (reference sequence). CDR3 sequence reads: CAWSSTGPYGYTF. Written as DNA, the CDR3 is TGTGCCTGGAGTTCAACAGGCCCCTATGGCTACACCTTC.

The J gene is TRBJ2-3, the V gene TRBV19; 11 nucleotides line up with TRBD1. J gave up 9 bases and V 7 bases, and 9 bases lay outside the gene matches. The CDR3 has 14 residues. Germline V lookup: CDR1 LNHDA, CDR2 SQIVND (reference sequence). CDR3 nucleotide sequence: TGTGCCAGTACCAATCGACGGACAGGGGGCACGCAGTATTTT. Its protein product is CASTNRRTGGTQYF.

This sequence joins TRBV25-1 and TRBJ2-7, with D perhaps matching TRBD2 (6 bases). V lost 9 bases, J lost 2 bases, and 14 bases lay in between. Looked up from germline, CDR1 is MGHDK and CDR2 is SYGVNS. The CDR3 sequence is 13 residues long. This chain's CDR3 is CASEGRWAYEQYF. DNA for the CDR3: TGTGCCAGTGAAGGGAGGTGGGCCTACGAGCAGTACTTC.

The genes are TRBV20-1 and TRBJ1-2, with TRBD1 matching over 7 bases. In germline, CDR1 is DFQATT, CDR2 SNEGSKA (reference sequence). The ends lost 5 bases at V and 6 bases at J; junction bases unmatched: 3. The CDR3 consists of 11 residues. This CDR3 is CSAAGGNGYTF. The CDR3 coding sequence is TGCAGTGCTGCAGGGGGGAATGGCTACACCTTC.

J is TRBJ1-6 and V is TRBV5-1; the D is unclear. V lost 0 bases and J 5 bases, leaving 6 bases between the germline ends. The length of the CDR3 is 14 residues. Germline V gene lookup returns CDR1 SGHRS and CDR2 YFSETQ. The CDR3 nucleotides read TGCGCCAGCAGCTTGGCAACAGATAATTCACCCCTCCACTTT. The encoded protein is CASSLATDNSPLHF. The full variable domain, rest sourced from reference TRBV5-1 and TRBJ1-6, is KAGVTQTPRYLIKTRGQQVTLSCSPISGHRSVSWYQQTPGQGLQFLFEYFSETQRNKGNFPGRFSGRQFSNSRSEMNVSTLELGDSALYLCASSLATDNSPLHFGNGTRLTVT.

The chain has TRBV11-1 and TRBJ2-7, with 15 bases that match TRBD2. With V trimmed by 4 bases and J by 1 base, 2 bases remained unmatched. This CDR3 comprises 16 residues. The germline V gene has CDR1 SGHAT and CDR2 FQDESV (reference sequence). The CDR3 protein is CASSSGTSGRSYEQYF. In DNA form, the CDR3 reads TGTGCCAGCAGCTCCGGGACTAGCGGGAGGTCCTACGAGCAGTACTTC. Supplemented by reference TRBV11-1 and TRBJ2-7, the full variable domain reads EAEVAQSPRYKITEKSQAVAFWCDPISGHATLYWYRQILGQGPELLVQFQDESVVDDSQLPKDRFSAERLKGVDSTLKIQPAELGDSAMYLCASSSGTSGRSYEQYFGPGTRLTVT.

The chain employs TRBV10-3 and TRBJ2-7; 7 positions match TRBD1. The germline V gene has CDR1 ENHRY and CDR2 SYGVKD. The CDR3 extends over 13 amino acids. Trimming took 10 bases from V and 0 from J; bases not matched to a gene: 6. This chain's CDR3 is CANRTGPSYEQYF. The CDR3 DNA is TGTGCCAACCGGACAGGACCCTCCTACGAGCAGTACTTC.

The CDR3 region is CASSLPAGLTGELFF. CDR3 nucleotide sequence: TGTGCCAGCTCACTCCCAGCGGGGCTAACCGGGGAGCTGTTTTTT. The chain carries TRBV18 and TRBJ2-2, with 7 bases lining up with TRBD2. CDR3 length: 15 amino acids. From germline, CDR1 is KGHSH and CDR2 LQKENI. V shed 4 bases and J 5 bases; nucleotides not matched to a gene: 7.

The chain joins TRBV1 to TRBJ2-7; TRBD1, the D gene given by the table, was not confirmed from the DNA. TRBV1 is a listed pseudogene. This CDR3 has 17 residues. This CDR3 reads CTSSQPYSGELRYEQYF. DNA of the CDR3: TGCACCAGCAGCCAACCCTATTCAGGGGAATTGCGCTACGAGCAGTACTTC.

This clone occurred once. V usage is TRBV7-3 and J usage is TRBJ1-2, with D perhaps TRBD1 (5 bases). The germline gives CDR1 SGHTA, CDR2 FQGTGA. This CDR3 spans 13 amino acids. V lost 1 base, J lost 7 bases, and 10 bases lay in between. CDR3 in DNA: TGTGCCAGCAGCTTAATCGGAAGGGGTGGCTACACCTTC. Its protein is CASSLIGRGGYTF.

This clone was counted only a few times. The chain combines TRBV5-1 with TRBJ1-6; TRBD1 might be the D (5 bases). Germline V gene data show CDR1 as SGHRS and CDR2 as YFSETQ. The CDR3 is made up of 16 amino acids. The V end lost 4 bases, the J end lost 5 bases, and 16 bases lay between the germline ends. This chain's CDR3 is CASSPSLGQNNSPLHF. CDR3 DNA: TGCGCCAGCAGCCCCAGTTTAGGACAAAATAATTCACCCCTCCACTTT.

The rearrangement links TRBV21-1 to TRBJ1-2; no DNA check was done on the table's D call, TRBD1. TRBV21-1 is noted as a pseudogene. The CDR3 contains 13 residues. The CDR3 is CASSNSGVYGYTF. In nucleotides, the CDR3 is TGTGCCAGCAGCAATTCAGGGGTCTATGGCTACACCTTC.

J is TRBJ2-1 and V is TRBV2; a weak D match, TRBD1 (6 bases). Trimming took off 10 bases at V and 4 bases at J, with 17 bases between the two ends. The CDR3 spans 14 residues. In germline, CDR1 is SNHLY, CDR2 FYNNEI. CDR3 DNA: TGTGCCACTTCCGGGACACTTCCTTACAATGAGCAGTTCTTC. This sequence encodes CATSGTLPYNEQFF. The whole variable domain, filled in from reference TRBV2 and TRBJ2-1, reads EPEVTQTPSHQVTQMGQEVILRCVPISNHLYFYWYRQILGQKVEFLVSFYNNEISEKSEIFDDQFSVERPDGSNFTLKIRSTKLEDSAMYFCATSGTLPYNEQFFGPGTRLTVL.

The rearrangement joins TRBV4-1 to TRBJ2-3; D unresolved. The V end was cut by 3 bases, the J end by 2 bases, with 6 bases between. CDR1 MGHRA and CDR2 YSYEKL come from the germline V gene. The CDR3 length is 13 residues. CDR3 DNA sequence: TGCGCCAGCAGCCACACTAACACAGATACGCAGTATTTT. Translated, it gives CASSHTNTDTQYF.